This is a list of T cell receptor beta chains from one sample in a study of radiotherapy plus CTLA-4 blockade in lung cancer. Sequenced by immunoSEQ multiplex PCR; TCRdb stores in-frame clones only, minus some. The table shows about 80,000 clones, with about 80% occurring only once. This specimen consisted of peripheral blood, obtained from a patient treated with radiotherapy plus ipilimumab. These receptors came from a human donor with non-small cell lung cancer who had stable disease on radiotherapy plus ipilimumab. Each CDR3 is given with its conserved first and last residue. The order of the fields is D gene, clone size, V gene, J gene, CDR3 DNA, CDR3 protein. The D gene is left open where the match is weak. A clone size is listed for some rows: how often the clone was seen (once, few, many), or a class if it is expanded.

d_gene: -; abundance: -; v_gene: TRBV27; j_gene: TRBJ2-3; CDR3nt: TGTGCCACCTCTAGGGGGGTCACAGATACGCAGTATTTT; CDR3aa: CATSRGVTDTQYF
d_gene: -; abundance: -; v_gene: TRBV25-1; j_gene: TRBJ1-5; CDR3nt: TGTGCCAGCAGTGAGGGGGGGATCCAGAGCAATCAGCCCCAGCATTTT; CDR3aa: CASSEGGIQSNQPQHF
d_gene: -; abundance: -; v_gene: TRBV5-1; j_gene: TRBJ1-2; CDR3nt: TGCGCCAGCAGCTTGCAGGGAAACTATGGCTACACCTTC; CDR3aa: CASSLQGNYGYTF
d_gene: -; abundance: -; v_gene: TRBV7-2; j_gene: TRBJ2-3; CDR3nt: TGTGCCAGCAGCTCCGCCGGGGACCTGTACACAGATACGCAGTATTTT; CDR3aa: CASSSAGDLYTDTQYF
d_gene: -; abundance: -; v_gene: TRBV7-6; j_gene: TRBJ1-1; CDR3nt: TGTGCCAGCAGCTTAGGGGACACCACTGAAGCTTTCTTT; CDR3aa: CASSLGDTTEAFF
d_gene: TRBD2; abundance: -; v_gene: TRBV5-1; j_gene: TRBJ2-1; CDR3nt: TGCGCCAGCAGCTTGAGTACTAGCGGGAGGGCCATGAGCAATGAGCAGTTCTTC; CDR3aa: CASSLSTSGRAMSNEQFF
d_gene: -; abundance: -; v_gene: TRBV25-1; j_gene: TRBJ2-7; CDR3nt: TGTGCCAGCAGTGAATTGGACAACTCCTACGAGCAGTACTTC; CDR3aa: CASSELDNSYEQYF
d_gene: -; abundance: -; v_gene: TRBV18; j_gene: TRBJ1-1; CDR3nt: TGTGCCAGCTCACCAGGCAACACTGAAGCTTTCTTT; CDR3aa: CASSPGNTEAFF
d_gene: -; abundance: once; v_gene: TRBV5-4; j_gene: TRBJ2-6; CDR3nt: TGTGCCAGCAGCGTTCGGGGTAGTGGGGCCAACGTCCTGACTTTC; CDR3aa: CASSVRGSGANVLTF
d_gene: -; abundance: few; v_gene: TRBV5-4; j_gene: TRBJ2-7; CDR3nt: TGTGCCAGCAGCTTGCAGGGGACGAGCTCCTACGAGCAGTACTTC; CDR3aa: CASSLQGTSSYEQYF
d_gene: -; abundance: -; v_gene: TRBV11-2; j_gene: TRBJ1-4; CDR3nt: TGTGCCAGCAGCTTAACAGGGTTGGCTAATGAAAAACTGTTTTTT; CDR3aa: CASSLTGLANEKLFF
d_gene: -; abundance: -; v_gene: TRBV5-1; j_gene: TRBJ1-1; CDR3nt: TGCGCCAGCAGCTTTGGGGGCGTAGGCACTGAAGCTTTCTTT; CDR3aa: CASSFGGVGTEAFF
d_gene: -; abundance: -; v_gene: TRBV30; j_gene: TRBJ1-1; CDR3nt: TGTGCCTGGAGTGTACGGGCCAGCATGAACACTGAAGCTTTCTTT; CDR3aa: CAWSVRASMNTEAFF
d_gene: -; abundance: -; v_gene: TRBV5-4; j_gene: TRBJ1-1; CDR3nt: TGTGCCAGCAGCCGGGCCCTACCTCAGGTCACTGAAGCTTTCTTT; CDR3aa: CASSRALPQVTEAFF
d_gene: -; abundance: -; v_gene: TRBV6-5; j_gene: TRBJ1-5; CDR3nt: TGTGCCAGCAGACCAGGACAATCCCAGCCCCAGCATTTT; CDR3aa: CASRPGQSQPQHF
d_gene: -; abundance: -; v_gene: TRBV6-6; j_gene: TRBJ2-5; CDR3nt: TGTGCCAGCAGTTACTCGGGGGAGACCCAGTACTTC; CDR3aa: CASSYSGETQYF
d_gene: -; abundance: few; v_gene: TRBV5-1; j_gene: TRBJ1-3; CDR3nt: TGCGCCAGCAGCAGGGCCTCTGGAAACACCATATATTTT; CDR3aa: CASSRASGNTIYF
d_gene: -; abundance: -; v_gene: TRBV6-4; j_gene: TRBJ1-1; CDR3nt: TGTGCCAGCAGGACAGAGGCAGGGACTGAAGCTTTCTTT; CDR3aa: CASRTEAGTEAFF
d_gene: -; abundance: -; v_gene: TRBV7-9; j_gene: TRBJ2-3; CDR3nt: TGTGCCAGCAGCTCCACAGATACGCAGTATTTT; CDR3aa: CASSSTDTQYF
d_gene: TRBD2; abundance: -; v_gene: TRBV10-1; j_gene: TRBJ2-3; CDR3nt: TGCGCCAGCAGTGAGTCGGCTAGCGGGAGTGATACGCAGTATTTT; CDR3aa: CASSESASGSDTQYF
d_gene: -; abundance: -; v_gene: TRBV9; j_gene: TRBJ2-2; CDR3nt: TGTGCCAGCAGCGCTGCGACAACAAACACCGGGGAGCTGTTTTTT; CDR3aa: CASSAATTNTGELFF
d_gene: TRBD2; abundance: -; v_gene: TRBV10-3; j_gene: TRBJ2-1; CDR3nt: TGTGCCATCAGTGAGTCGGGACTAGGGTACAATGAGCAGTTCTTC; CDR3aa: CAISESGLGYNEQFF
d_gene: -; abundance: -; v_gene: TRBV7-2; j_gene: TRBJ2-7; CDR3nt: TGTGCCAGCAGCCCCGTAAGGGCCTCCTACGAGCAGTACTTC; CDR3aa: CASSPVRASYEQYF
d_gene: -; abundance: few; v_gene: TRBV10-3; j_gene: TRBJ2-7; CDR3nt: TGTGCCATCAGTGAGGCCGCCCAAGAGCAGTACTTC; CDR3aa: CAISEAAQEQYF
d_gene: -; abundance: -; v_gene: TRBV18; j_gene: TRBJ1-6; CDR3nt: TGTGCCAGCTCCGGACGGGGACTTACTTCACCCCTCCACTTT; CDR3aa: CASSGRGLTSPLHF
d_gene: TRBD2; abundance: -; v_gene: TRBV14; j_gene: TRBJ2-3; CDR3nt: TGTGCCAGCAGCCCATCCGGGACTAGAATCAGTAACCAGTATTTT; CDR3aa: CASSPSGTRISNQYF
d_gene: TRBD2; abundance: -; v_gene: TRBV6-5; j_gene: TRBJ2-5; CDR3nt: TGTGCCAGCAGGACTGACCGGGGGGAAGAGACCCAGTACTTC; CDR3aa: CASRTDRGEETQYF
d_gene: -; abundance: few; v_gene: TRBV28; j_gene: TRBJ1-2; CDR3nt: TGTGCCAGCATCAAGGTGGGCACTCCCGCTTCTAACTATGGCTACACCTTC; CDR3aa: CASIKVGTPASNYGYTF
d_gene: TRBD1; abundance: -; v_gene: TRBV19; j_gene: TRBJ1-6; CDR3nt: TGTGCCAGTAGTGTAAGGGGGCAGGCTAATTCACCCCTCCACTTT; CDR3aa: CASSVRGQANSPLHF
d_gene: -; abundance: few; v_gene: TRBV7-9; j_gene: TRBJ2-7; CDR3nt: TGTGCCAGCAGTCCCAACTACGAGCAGTACTTC; CDR3aa: CASSPNYEQYF
d_gene: -; abundance: -; v_gene: TRBV28; j_gene: TRBJ1-1; CDR3nt: TGTGCCAGCAGTTTTCCGATTATGAGGGCGAACACTGAAGCTTTCTTT; CDR3aa: CASSFPIMRANTEAFF
d_gene: -; abundance: -; v_gene: TRBV27; j_gene: TRBJ1-4; CDR3nt: TGTGCCAGCAGTACCCGGACGGGAACTAATGAAAAACTGTTTTTT; CDR3aa: CASSTRTGTNEKLFF
d_gene: TRBD1; abundance: -; v_gene: TRBV15; j_gene: TRBJ1-2; CDR3nt: TGTGCCACCAGCATATCGACAGGGTCTGACTATGGCTACACCTTC; CDR3aa: CATSISTGSDYGYTF